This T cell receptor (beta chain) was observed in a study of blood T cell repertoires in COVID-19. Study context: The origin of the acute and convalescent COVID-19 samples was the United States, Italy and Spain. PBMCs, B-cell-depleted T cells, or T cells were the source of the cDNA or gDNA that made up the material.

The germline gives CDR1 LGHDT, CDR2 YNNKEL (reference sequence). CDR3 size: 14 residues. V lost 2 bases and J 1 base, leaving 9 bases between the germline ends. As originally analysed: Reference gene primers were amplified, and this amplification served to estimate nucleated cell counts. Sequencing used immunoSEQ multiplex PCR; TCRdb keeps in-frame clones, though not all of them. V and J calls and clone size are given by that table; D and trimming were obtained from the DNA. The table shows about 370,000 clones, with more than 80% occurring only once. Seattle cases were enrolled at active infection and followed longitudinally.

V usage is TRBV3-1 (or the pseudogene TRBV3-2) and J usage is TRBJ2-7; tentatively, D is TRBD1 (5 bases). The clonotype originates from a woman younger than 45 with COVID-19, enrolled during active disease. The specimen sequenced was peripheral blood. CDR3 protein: CASSQTDTSYEQYF. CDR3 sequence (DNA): TGTGCCAGCAGCCAAACGGACACATCCTACGAGCAGTACTTC.